The clone carrying this T cell receptor (beta chain) was found many times. Documented time point: patch test 2, 6 weeks after DPC sensitization. Described treatment: therapeutic diphenylcyclopropenone sensitization with weekly scalp DPC. The entry originates in a study of human T cells and chemical hapten exposure. Study overall: Patch tests applied 0.01% DPC to the upper back and were scored after 6 days.

Germline V gene sequence: CDR1 SNHLY, CDR2 FYNNEI. The CDR3 has 12 amino acids. V shed 6 bases and J shed 4 bases, with 9 bases lying between them. TCRdb independently ran MiXCR on the RACE reads; one entry per CDR3 protein. The sample includes tens of thousands of distinct CDR3 sequences, 6.6% of them seen just once. This chain uses TRBV2 with TRBJ2-5; D unresolved. The receptor was isolated from a young woman with alopecia areata. Some clones in this sample may be carry-over from other donors' samples. Sequenced material: whole blood, taken in connection with sensitization to the hapten diphenylcyclopropenone (DPC). CDR3 nucleotide sequence: TGTGCCAGCAGCCCTTTTCTAGAGACCCAGTACTTC. Its protein product is CASSPFLETQYF. The full variable domain, with the rest looked up from reference TRBV2 and TRBJ2-5, is EPEVTQTPSHQVTQMGQEVILRCVPISNHLYFYWYRQILGQKVEFLVSFYNNEISEKSEIFDDQFSVERPDGSNFTLKIRSTKLEDSAMYFCASSPFLETQYFGPGTRLLVL.